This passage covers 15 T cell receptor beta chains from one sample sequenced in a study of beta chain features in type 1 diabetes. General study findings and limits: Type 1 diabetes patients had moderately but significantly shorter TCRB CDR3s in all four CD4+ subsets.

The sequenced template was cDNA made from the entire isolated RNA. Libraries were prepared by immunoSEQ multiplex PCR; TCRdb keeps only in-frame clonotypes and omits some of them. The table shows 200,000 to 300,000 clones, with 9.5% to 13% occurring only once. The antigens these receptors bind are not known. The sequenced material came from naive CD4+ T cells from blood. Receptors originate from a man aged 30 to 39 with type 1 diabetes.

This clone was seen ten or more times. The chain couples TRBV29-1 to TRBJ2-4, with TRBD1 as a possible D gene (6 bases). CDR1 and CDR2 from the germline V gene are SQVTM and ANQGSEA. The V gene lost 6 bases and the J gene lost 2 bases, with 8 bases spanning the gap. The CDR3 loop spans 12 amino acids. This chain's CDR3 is CSVGQPKNIQYF. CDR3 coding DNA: TGCAGCGTCGGACAGCCCAAAAACATTCAGTACTTC.

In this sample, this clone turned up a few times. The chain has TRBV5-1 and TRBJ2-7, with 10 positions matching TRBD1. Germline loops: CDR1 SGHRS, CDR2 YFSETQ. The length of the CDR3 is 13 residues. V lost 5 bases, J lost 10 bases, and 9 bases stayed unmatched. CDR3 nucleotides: TGCGCCAGCAGAGAGAGGACAGGGGGTGATCAGTACTTC. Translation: CASRERTGGDQYF.

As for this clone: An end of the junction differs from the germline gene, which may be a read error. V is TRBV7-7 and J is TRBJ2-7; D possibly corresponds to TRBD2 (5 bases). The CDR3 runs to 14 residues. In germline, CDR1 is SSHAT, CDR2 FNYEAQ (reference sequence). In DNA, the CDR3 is TGTGCTAGCAGCCCTGGGGAGTCCACCTACGAGCAGTACTTC. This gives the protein CASSPGESTYEQYF.

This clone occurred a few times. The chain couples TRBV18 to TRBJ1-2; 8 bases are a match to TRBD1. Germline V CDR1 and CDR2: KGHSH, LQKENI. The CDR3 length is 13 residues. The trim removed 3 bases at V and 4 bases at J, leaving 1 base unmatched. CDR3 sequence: CASSPDRAYGYTF. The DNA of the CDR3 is TGTGCCAGCTCACCGGACAGGGCCTATGGCTACACCTTC.

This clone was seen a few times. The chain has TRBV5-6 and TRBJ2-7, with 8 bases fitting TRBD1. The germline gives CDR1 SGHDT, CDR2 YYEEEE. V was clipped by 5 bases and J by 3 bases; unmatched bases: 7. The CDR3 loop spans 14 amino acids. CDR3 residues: CASRMGQELYEQYF. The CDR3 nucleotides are TGTGCCAGCAGAATGGGACAGGAGCTCTACGAGCAGTACTTC.

CDR3 DNA sequence: TGCAGTACCGGGACTACAGACGAAGCTTTCTTT. Translated, it gives CSTGTTDEAFF. The rearrangement joins TRBV20-1 to TRBJ1-1; D perhaps matches TRBD1 (5 bases). The CDR3 extends over 11 amino acids. With 8 bases removed from V and 8 bases from J, the gap between germline ends came to 15 bases. Per the germline V gene, CDR1 is DFQATT and CDR2 is SNEGSKA (reference sequence).

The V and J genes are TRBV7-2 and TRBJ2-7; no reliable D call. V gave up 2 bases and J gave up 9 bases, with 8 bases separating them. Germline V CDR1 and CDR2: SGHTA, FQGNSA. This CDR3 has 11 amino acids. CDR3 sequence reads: CASSLTDRQYF. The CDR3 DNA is TGTGCCAGCAGCTTAACTGATCGGCAGTACTTC.

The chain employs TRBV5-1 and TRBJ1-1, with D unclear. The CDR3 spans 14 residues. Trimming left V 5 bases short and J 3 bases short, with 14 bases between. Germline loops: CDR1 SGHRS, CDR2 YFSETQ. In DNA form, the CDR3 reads TGCGCCAGCAGGATGGTCCAAACTGACACTGAAGCTTTCTTT. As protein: CASRMVQTDTEAFF.

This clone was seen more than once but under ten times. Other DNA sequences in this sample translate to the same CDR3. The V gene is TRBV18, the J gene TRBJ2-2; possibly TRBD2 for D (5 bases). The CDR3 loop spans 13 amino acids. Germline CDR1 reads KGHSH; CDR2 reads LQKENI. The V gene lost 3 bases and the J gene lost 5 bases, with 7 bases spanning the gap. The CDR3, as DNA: TGTGCCAGCTCACCTCGGGATACCGGGGAGCTGTTTTTT. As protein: CASSPRDTGELFF.

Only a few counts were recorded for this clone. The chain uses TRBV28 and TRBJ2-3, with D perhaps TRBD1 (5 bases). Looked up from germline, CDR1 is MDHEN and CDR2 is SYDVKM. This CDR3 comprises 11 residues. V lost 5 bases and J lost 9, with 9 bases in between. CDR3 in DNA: TGTGCCAGCAGTCCCAAGGGGACGCAGTATTTT. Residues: CASSPKGTQYF.

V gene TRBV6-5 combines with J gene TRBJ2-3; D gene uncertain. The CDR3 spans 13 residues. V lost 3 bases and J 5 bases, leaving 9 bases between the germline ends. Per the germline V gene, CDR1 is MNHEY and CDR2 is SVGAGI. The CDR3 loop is CASSYSYEDTQYF. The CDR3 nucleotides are TGTGCCAGCAGTTATTCCTACGAAGATACGCAGTATTTT.

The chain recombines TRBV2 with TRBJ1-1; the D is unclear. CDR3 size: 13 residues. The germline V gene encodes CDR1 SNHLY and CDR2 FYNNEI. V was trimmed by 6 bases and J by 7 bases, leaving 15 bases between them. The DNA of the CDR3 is TGTGCCAGCAGCCCGGAATATGGGCTTGAAGCTTTCTTT. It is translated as CASSPEYGLEAFF.

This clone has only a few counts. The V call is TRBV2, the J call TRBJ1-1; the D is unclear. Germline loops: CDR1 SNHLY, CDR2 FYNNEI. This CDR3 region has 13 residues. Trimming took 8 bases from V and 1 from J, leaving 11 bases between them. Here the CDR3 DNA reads TGTGCCAGCCGGGCGGGTGGGAACACTGAAGCTTTCTTT. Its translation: CASRAGGNTEAFF.

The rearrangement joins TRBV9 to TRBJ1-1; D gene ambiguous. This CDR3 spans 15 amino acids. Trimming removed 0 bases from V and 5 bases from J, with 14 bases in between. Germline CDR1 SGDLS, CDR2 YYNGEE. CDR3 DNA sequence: TGTGCCAGCAGCGTAGCCGGAATCCGAGGGACTGAAGCTTTCTTT. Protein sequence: CASSVAGIRGTEAFF.

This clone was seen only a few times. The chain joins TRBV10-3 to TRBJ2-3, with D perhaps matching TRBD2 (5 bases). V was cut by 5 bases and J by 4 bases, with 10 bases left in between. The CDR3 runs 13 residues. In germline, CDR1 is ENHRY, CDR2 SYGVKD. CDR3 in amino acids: CAISLTSADTQYF. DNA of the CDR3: TGTGCCATCAGTCTCACTAGTGCAGATACGCAGTATTTT.